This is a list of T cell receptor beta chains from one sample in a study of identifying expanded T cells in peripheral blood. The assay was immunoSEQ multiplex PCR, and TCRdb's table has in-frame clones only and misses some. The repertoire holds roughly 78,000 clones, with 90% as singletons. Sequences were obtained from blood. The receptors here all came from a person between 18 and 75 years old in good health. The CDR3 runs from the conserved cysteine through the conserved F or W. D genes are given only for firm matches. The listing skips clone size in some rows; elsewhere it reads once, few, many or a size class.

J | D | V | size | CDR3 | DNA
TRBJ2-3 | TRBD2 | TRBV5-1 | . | CASYHPSGSDTQYF | TGCGCCAGCTACCACCCTAGCGGGAGTGATACGCAGTATTTT
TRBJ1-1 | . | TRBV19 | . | CASRKNRVSEAFF | TGTGCCAGTAGGAAGAACAGGGTCTCTGAAGCTTTCTTT
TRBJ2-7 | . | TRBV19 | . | CASSIVGGYEQYF | TGTGCCAGTAGTATTGTGGGGGGCTACGAGCAGTACTTC
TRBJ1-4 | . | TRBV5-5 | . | CASSFDKNEKLFF | TGTGCCAGCAGCTTTGACAAAAATGAAAAACTGTTTTTT
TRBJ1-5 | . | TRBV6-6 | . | CASREYSNQPQHF | TGTGCCAGCAGGGAGTATAGCAATCAGCCCCAGCATTTT
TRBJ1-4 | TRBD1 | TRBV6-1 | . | CASSPQGGEEKLFF | TGTGCCAGCAGTCCCCAGGGGGGAGAAGAAAAACTGTTTTTT
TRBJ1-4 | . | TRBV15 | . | CATSRDGLDRGEKLFF | TGTGCCACCAGCAGAGATGGTCTGGACAGAGGTGAAAAACTGTTTTTT
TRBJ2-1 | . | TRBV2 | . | CASSHYPERNEQFF | TGTGCCAGCAGTCATTATCCTGAAAGGAATGAGCAGTTCTTC
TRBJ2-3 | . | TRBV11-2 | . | CASSFWAGVSDTQYF | TGTGCCAGCAGCTTTTGGGCAGGGGTTTCAGATACGCAGTATTTT
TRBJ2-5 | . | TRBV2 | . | CASSEFRAGRETQYF | TGTGCCAGCAGTGAATTCAGGGCGGGTCGGGAGACCCAGTACTTC
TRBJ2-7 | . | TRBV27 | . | CASSFPGSEQYF | TGTGCCAGCAGTTTCCCTGGAAGCGAGCAGTACTTC
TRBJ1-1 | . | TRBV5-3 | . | CARSCRVATARPTEAFF | TGTGCCAGAAGCTGCCGGGTGGCGACAGCCCGGCCCACTGAAGCTTTCTTT
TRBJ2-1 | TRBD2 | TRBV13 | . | CASSPWLAGGYNEQFF | TGTGCCAGCAGCCCTTGGCTAGCGGGAGGGTACAATGAGCAGTTCTTC
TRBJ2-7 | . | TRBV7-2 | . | CASSLGSGGGYEQYF | TGTGCCAGCAGCTTAGGGTCAGGGGGAGGCTACGAGCAGTACTTC
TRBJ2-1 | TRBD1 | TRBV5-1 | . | CASTSPGTATTNEQFF | TGCGCCAGCACCTCACCGGGGACAGCGACTACTAATGAGCAGTTCTTC
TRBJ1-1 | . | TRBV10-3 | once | CAISVGTEAFF | TGTGCCATCAGTGTCGGCACTGAAGCTTTCTTT
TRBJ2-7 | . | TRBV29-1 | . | CSVTGFPGGIYEQYF | TGCAGCGTGACAGGGTTCCCGGGGGGAATCTACGAGCAGTACTTC